This T cell receptor beta chain was obtained from a study of T-cell reconstitution after alpha-beta-depleted transplantation in children. Study-wide results and limits: Several patients had high TCRbeta diversity at day 60; it came from surviving recipient T cells and thymic progenitors. T cells produced anew were the main source of T-cell counts and diversity one year after transplant. Approximately two months post-transplant, alpha-beta T cells reportedly originated from several hundred expanded graft clones.

The germline V gene encodes CDR1 DFQATT and CDR2 SNEGSKA (reference sequence). This CDR3 has 15 residues. V lost 0 bases and J lost 5, with 16 bases in between. To note about this clonotype: Its antigen is as yet unknown.

Unique molecular identifiers were incorporated when the TCRbeta library was constructed. TCRdb re-analysed the PCR reads in MiXCR, keeping a single row per CDR3 protein. This table holds about 240,000 distinct CDR3 sequences, 20% to 30% found once. The source was PBMCs, collected before TCRalphabeta/CD19-depleted stem cell transplant. The sequence was obtained from a girl aged 2 to 10 with Fanconi anemia, due to receive a stem cell transplant. The V and J genes are TRBV20-1 and TRBJ2-5; D is uncertain. The DNA for the CDR3 is TGCAGTGCTAGAGATGCTAGATCCGAGGTCGAGACCCAGTACTTC. It yields the protein CSARDARSEVETQYF.